The 25 T cell receptor beta chains presented below share a single source sample, sequenced in a study of T cells in Graves' hyperthyroidism and ophthalmopathy. TCR beta CDR3 region amplification was performed from RNA transcripts. First-round RT-PCR with HTBI primers amplified the TCR CDR3 region. TCRdb re-analysed the multiplex PCR reads in MiXCR, keeping a single row per CDR3 protein. This sample has some 440,000 distinct CDR3 sequences, with about 15% found just once. Input material: blood. All receptors come from a woman aged 18-29 years with Graves' hyperthyroidism.

This clonotype was detected many times. This chain connects TRBV3-1 to TRBJ1-2; no clear D gene. This CDR3 is 14 amino acids long. The V gene lost 3 bases and the J gene lost 8 bases, with 16 bases spanning the gap. The germline gives CDR1 LGHDT, CDR2 YNNKEL (reference sequence). The DNA for the CDR3 is TGTGCCAGCAGCCATTCCGGGAAGTCCTCCGGCTACACCTTC. Protein product: CASSHSGKSSGYTF.

This clonotype was detected ten times or more. The chain has TRBV7-9 and TRBJ2-3; D uncertain. CDR3 length equals 15 residues. V was trimmed by 5 bases and J by 0 bases, leaving 12 bases between them. Per the germline V gene, CDR1 is SEHNR and CDR2 is FQNEAQ (reference sequence). The CDR3 here is CASSRLETSTDTQYF. The CDR3 DNA is TGTGCCAGCAGCCGGCTAGAGACTAGCACAGATACGCAGTATTTT.

Many counts were recorded for this clonotype. V gene TRBV20-1 combines with J gene TRBJ1-3; tentatively, D is TRBD1 (6 bases). From germline, CDR1 is DFQATT and CDR2 SNEGSKA (reference sequence). This CDR3 region has 14 residues. Trimming cost V 7 bases and J 0 bases, with 13 bases left between them. The CDR3 nucleotides are TGCAGTGTCGGGGGCCTTGGCTCTGGAAACACCATATATTTT. This translates into CSVGGLGSGNTIYF.

This clonotype was detected ten times or more. V usage is TRBV29-1 and J usage is TRBJ1-4; TRBD1 is a possible D gene (6 bases). Germline V gene data show CDR1 as SQVTM and CDR2 as ANQGSEA. The CDR3 spans 13 residues. The V and J ends lost 6 bases and 7 bases respectively, with 15 bases between them. The CDR3 region is CSVLGRGGEKLFF. The CDR3 DNA sequence: TGCAGCGTCCTAGGCAGGGGAGGTGAAAAACTGTTTTTT.

This clonotype was found many times. The V gene is TRBV10-3, the J gene TRBJ2-2, with D perhaps TRBD2 (5 bases). The CDR3 has 13 amino acids. V gave up 6 bases and J gave up 6 bases, with 11 bases separating them. Per germline, CDR1 ENHRY and CDR2 SYGVKD. The CDR3 loop reads CAIRLAVPGELFF. The CDR3 DNA is TGTGCCATCAGGCTAGCCGTCCCCGGGGAGCTGTTTTTT.

This clonotype has ten or more counts. The chain is built from TRBV7-9 and TRBJ2-3; 7 bases are a match to TRBD2. This CDR3 is built from 17 residues. CDR1 is SEHNR, CDR2 FQNEAQ, per germline (reference sequence). The V gene end was trimmed by 2 bases and the J gene end by 2 bases; junction bases not matched to a gene: 10. The CDR3 nucleotides are TGTGCCAGCAGCTTACTGATGGCGGGGGAGATCACAGATACGCAGTATTTT. Translation: CASSLLMAGEITDTQYF.

About this clonotype itself: A much larger clone lies one base from this, so it may be a read error. The J gene is TRBJ1-2, the V gene TRBV6-9, with D possibly matching TRBD1 (5 bases). Germline V lookup: CDR1 MNHGY, CDR2 SVAAGI. The length of the CDR3 is 16 residues. V lost 4 bases to trimming and J lost 5 bases, with 20 bases between them. Here the CDR3 DNA reads TGTGCCAGCAGTTCCTCCTCGGGGCGGGCTGGTTATGGCTACACCTTC. Translated, it gives CASSSSSGRAGYGYTF.

This clonotype occurred many times. The genes are TRBV12-3 or TRBV12-4 and TRBJ2-5, with a weak D call TRBD1 (5 bases). The CDR3 has 14 amino acids. The germline V and J ends were trimmed by 3 bases and 0 bases, with 8 bases remaining between them. In DNA form, the CDR3 reads TGTGCCAGCAGTTTGGACACTTACCAAGAGACCCAGTACTTC. As protein: CASSLDTYQETQYF.

This clonotype has at least ten counts. The chain couples TRBV30 to TRBJ1-5; D ambiguous. The germline V gene has CDR1 GTSNPN and CDR2 SVGIG (reference sequence). V was clipped by 2 bases and J by 3 bases, with 8 bases between them. CDR3 length: 13 residues. CDR3 DNA sequence: TGTGCCTGGAGTAGGGAATACAATCAGCCCCAGCATTTT. It codes for CAWSREYNQPQHF.

As for this clonotype: A much larger clone differs by one base, so this may be a read error. This chain joins TRBV5-5 and TRBJ2-7; TRBD2 agrees at 11 bases. CDR1 is SGHKS and CDR2 is YYEKEE in the germline V gene (reference sequence). Trimming removed 4 bases from V and 0 bases from J; junction bases left unmatched: 3. This CDR3 has 15 amino acids. The CDR3 sequence: CASSPGLAVSYEQYF. CDR3 nucleotides: TGTGCCAGCAGCCCGGGACTAGCGGTCTCCTACGAGCAGTACTTC.

In this sample, this clonotype turned up many times. J is TRBJ2-3 and V is TRBV5-1; D not certain. Per germline, CDR1 SGHRS and CDR2 YFSETQ. The V gene lost 0 bases and the J gene lost 4 bases, with 12 bases spanning the gap. This CDR3 is built from 15 residues. The CDR3 protein is CASSLETREADTQYF. Written as DNA, the CDR3 is TGCGCCAGCAGCTTGGAGACCCGAGAGGCAGATACGCAGTATTTT.

This clonotype was recorded at least ten times. The chain employs TRBV6-1 and TRBJ1-1; tentative D call: TRBD1 (5 bases). This CDR3 region has 15 residues. V was clipped by 6 bases and J by 1 base, with 15 bases between them. Germline V gene sequence: CDR1 MNHNS, CDR2 SASEGT. The CDR3 sequence is CASSPSTEGNTEAFF. CDR3 sequence (DNA): TGTGCCAGCAGCCCTTCGACAGAGGGGAACACTGAAGCTTTCTTT.

This clonotype was seen at least ten times. The chain uses TRBV28 and TRBJ2-7, with a possible D match to TRBD2 (7 bases). CDR3 size: 15 residues. Trimming removed 4 bases at V and 0 bases at J, with 13 bases between. Germline V gives CDR1 MDHEN, CDR2 SYDVKM. CDR3 residues: CASSSAGASSYEQYF. The CDR3 DNA follows: TGTGCCAGCAGTTCTGCGGGGGCCAGCTCCTACGAGCAGTACTTC. Full variable domain (outside the CDR3, taken from reference TRBV28 and TRBJ2-7): DVKVTQSSRYLVKRTGEKVFLECVQDMDHENMFWYRQDPGLGLRLIYFSYDVKMKEKGDIPEGYSVSREKKERFSLILESASTNQTSMYLCASSSAGASSYEQYFGPGTRLTVT.

This clonotype was detected many times. As DNA, the CDR3 is TGTGCCAGCAGTTTACAACAGGGGAAGGGGACCCAGTACTTC. Residues: CASSLQQGKGTQYF. This rearrangement joins TRBV12-3 or TRBV12-4 to TRBJ2-5, with 7 bases fitting TRBD1. J gave up 7 bases and V 2 bases, and 7 bases lay outside the gene matches. The CDR3 is made up of 14 amino acids.

The chain links TRBV7-9 to TRBJ1-1; 7 bases are shared with TRBD1. Germline V gives CDR1 SEHNR, CDR2 FQNEAQ (reference sequence). The CDR3 has 19 amino acids. After removal of 2 bases from V and 4 bases from J, the junction contained 19 bases not matched to a gene. DNA for the CDR3: TGTGCCAGCAGCTTATTTTTTGGGGGCACAGGGGATAAAGGCACTGAAGCTTTCTTT. Protein sequence: CASSLFFGGTGDKGTEAFF.

The chain recombines TRBV7-9 with TRBJ1-2; D may be TRBD1 (6 bases). This CDR3 has 15 amino acids. Per the germline V gene, CDR1 is SEHNR and CDR2 is FQNEAQ (reference sequence). Deletions cut 5 bases from V and 6 bases from J, with 19 bases between. This CDR3 reads CASSHSRQAPNGYTF. Here the CDR3 DNA reads TGTGCCAGCAGCCACTCCCGACAGGCGCCTAATGGCTACACCTTC. The full variable domain, rest sourced from reference TRBV7-9 and TRBJ1-2, is DTGVSQNPRHKITKRGQNVTFRCDPISEHNRLYWYRQTLGQGPEFLTYFQNEAQLEKSRLLSDRFSAERPKGSFSTLEIQRTEQGDSAMYLCASSHSRQAPNGYTFGSGTRLTVV.

This clonotype was picked up a small number of times. Relative to the germline gene, one junction end is altered; a read error may explain this. J is TRBJ2-7 and V is TRBV6-1; 8 nucleotides align to TRBD2. The length of the CDR3 is 15 residues. The germline gives CDR1 MNHNS, CDR2 SASEGT. The CDR3 here is CASREGPAGAYEQYF. Written as DNA, the CDR3 is TGTGCCAGCAGAGAAGGACCAGCGGGAGCTTACGAGCAGTACTTC.

This chain links TRBV28 with TRBJ1-2; D ambiguous. The CDR3 loop spans 14 amino acids. With 6 bases removed from V and 4 bases from J, the gap between germline ends came to 15 bases. CDR1 and CDR2 (germline): MDHEN, SYDVKM. The CDR3 spells CASSQRGVSYGYTF. CDR3 in DNA: TGTGCCAGCAGCCAACGAGGAGTTTCCTATGGCTACACCTTC.

This clonotype has ten or more counts. CDR3 DNA sequence: TGTGCCAGCAGTTCAGAGAAGAACACTGAAGCTTTCTTT. Protein product: CASSSEKNTEAFF. The chain is built from TRBV7-9 and TRBJ1-1; D is ambiguous. The ends were cut back, 6 bases at V and 1 base at J, with 9 bases in the middle. The CDR3 runs to 13 residues. Germline V gene lookup returns CDR1 SEHNR and CDR2 FQNEAQ (reference sequence).

This clonotype was found many times. One end of the junction does not line up with germline, which may come from a read error. This chain uses TRBV7-2 with TRBJ2-3; TRBD2 aligns across 7 bases. This CDR3 spans 16 amino acids. Germline V lookup: CDR1 SGHTA, CDR2 FQGNSA. DNA of the CDR3: TGTGCCAGCAGATTAGAGTCGTGGACTAGGACCGATACGCAGTATTTT. This gives the protein CASRLESWTRTDTQYF.

This clonotype was counted many times. The rearrangement uses TRBV5-5 and TRBJ2-7; D possibly corresponds to TRBD1 (6 bases). The CDR3 spans 16 residues. CDR1 and CDR2 from the germline V gene are SGHKS and YYEKEE (reference sequence). Trimming shortened V by 5 bases and J by 3 bases, and 21 bases separated the two germline ends. The CDR3: CASSPYISQGIYEQYF. DNA of the CDR3: TGTGCCAGCAGTCCCTACATCTCCCAGGGGATCTACGAGCAGTACTTC.

The chain recombines TRBV4-2 with TRBJ1-2; no definite D call. V was trimmed by 1 base and J by 3 bases, leaving 12 bases between them. The CDR3 sequence is 15 residues long. In germline, CDR1 is LGHNA, CDR2 YNFKEQ. The CDR3 region has the DNA TGTGCCAGCAGCCAAGGAAGGGATCCCGACTATGGCTACACCTTC. As protein: CASSQGRDPDYGYTF.

This clonotype was observed many times. The chain has TRBV18 and TRBJ1-1; D call uncertain. Germline V gene data show CDR1 as KGHSH and CDR2 as LQKENI. CDR3 length: 13 amino acids. Between the trimmed V and J ends, which lost 1 base and 3 bases, there was a span of 6 bases. The CDR3 loop reads CASSPHEDTEAFF. The CDR3 DNA is TGTGCCAGCTCACCACATGAGGACACTGAAGCTTTCTTT. Full variable domain (rest looked up from reference TRBV18 and TRBJ1-1): NAGVMQNPRHLVRRRGQEARLRCSPMKGHSHVYWYRQLPEEGLKFMVYLQKENIIDESGMPKERFSAEFPKEGPSILRIQQVVRGDSAAYFCASSPHEDTEAFFGQGTRLTVV.

Notes on this clonotype: A read error may explain this, as a much larger clone is one base away. The chain links TRBV2 to TRBJ2-3, with unresolved D. Germline V CDR1 and CDR2: SNHLY, FYNNEI. V was clipped by 5 bases and J by 0 bases, with 9 bases between them. The CDR3 runs to 14 residues. The CDR3 region has the DNA TGTGCCAGCAGTTTTTCCTTCAGCACAGATACGCAGTATTTT. Protein sequence: CASSFSFSTDTQYF.

With respect to this clonotype: A much larger clone differs from this one at a single base, so this may be a read error. V usage is TRBV20-1 and J usage is TRBJ2-2, with a tentative D call TRBD2 (5 bases). Germline CDR1 DFQATT, CDR2 SNEGSKA (reference sequence). The CDR3 contains 11 residues. As DNA, the CDR3 is TGCAGTGCTAGCGATACCGGGAAGCTGTTTTTT. Its translation: CSASDTGKLFF.